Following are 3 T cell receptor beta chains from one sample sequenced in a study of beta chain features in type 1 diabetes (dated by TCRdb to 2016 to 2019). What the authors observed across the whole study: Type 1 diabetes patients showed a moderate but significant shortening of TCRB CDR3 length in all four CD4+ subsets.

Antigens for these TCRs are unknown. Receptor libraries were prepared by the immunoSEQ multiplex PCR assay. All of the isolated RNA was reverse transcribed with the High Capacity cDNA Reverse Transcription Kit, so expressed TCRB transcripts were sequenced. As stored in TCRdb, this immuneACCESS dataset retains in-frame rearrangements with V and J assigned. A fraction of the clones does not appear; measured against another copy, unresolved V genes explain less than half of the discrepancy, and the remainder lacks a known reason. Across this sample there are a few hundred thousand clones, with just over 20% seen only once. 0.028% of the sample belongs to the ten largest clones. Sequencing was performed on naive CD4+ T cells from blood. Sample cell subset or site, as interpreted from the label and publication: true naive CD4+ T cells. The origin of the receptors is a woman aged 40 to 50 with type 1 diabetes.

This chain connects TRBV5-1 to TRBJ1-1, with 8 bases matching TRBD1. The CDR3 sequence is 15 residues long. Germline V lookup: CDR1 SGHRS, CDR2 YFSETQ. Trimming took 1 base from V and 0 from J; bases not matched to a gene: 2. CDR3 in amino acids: CASSLRDRMNTEAFF. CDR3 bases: TGCGCCAGCAGCTTGCGGGACAGGATGAACACTGAAGCTTTCTTT.

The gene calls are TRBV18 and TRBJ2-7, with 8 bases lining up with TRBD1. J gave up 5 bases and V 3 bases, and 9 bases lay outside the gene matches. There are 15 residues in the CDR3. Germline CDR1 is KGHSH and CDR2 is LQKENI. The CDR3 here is CASSPGTGSLHEQYF. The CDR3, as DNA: TGTGCCAGCTCACCCGGGACAGGATCCCTCCACGAGCAGTACTTC.

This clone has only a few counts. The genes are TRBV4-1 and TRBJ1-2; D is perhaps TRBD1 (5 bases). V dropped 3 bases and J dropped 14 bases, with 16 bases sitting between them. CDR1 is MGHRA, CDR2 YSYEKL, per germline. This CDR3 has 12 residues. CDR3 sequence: CASSQADTAETF. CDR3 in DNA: TGCGCCAGCAGCCAGGCGGACACTGCTGAAACCTTC.